The T cell receptor beta chain described here comes from a study of multiple sclerosis patients with progressive multifocal leukoencephalopathy (dated by TCRdb to the late 2010s). Looking at the study overall: Several MS patients treated with natalizumab who did not develop PML were sampled longitudinally as controls. From before therapy, through 6 and 12 months, up to PML onset, two natalizumab-treated patients who later developed PML were tracked longitudinally. The study was designed to detect JC virus-specific or public T-cell expansions arising at the time of PML onset. Peripheral T and B cells were examined in MS patients who developed PML (4 under natalizumab, 1 after alemtuzumab) and in treated patients who did not develop PML. The paper as a whole reports these results and caveats: Only PML patients had TRB clones above 0.5% frequency, but the clones expanded at PML onset were already present before and during natalizumab therapy. Only peripheral blood was analyzed, although cerebrospinal fluid or brain lymphocytes might be more informative for natalizumab-associated PML. When PML developed, no shared TRBV or TRBJ gene usage and no preferred TRBV-TRBJ pairings were found. With only a small, descriptive cohort, it remained unclear whether the findings reflect JC virus infection or general immunocompromise. Lower normalized Shannon entropy suggested less diverse TRB repertoires in most PML patients, whereas the natalizumab-treated controls showed values near 1.

As regards this clone: Its specific antigen is unknown. Base qualities are missing; no much larger clone stands one base away.

Sample time point, as interpreted from the label and publication: before natalizumab initiation. Every listed patient had received interferon beta before, and every PML patient was female. Before the first natalizumab infusion, T0 blood samples were collected. Isolation of peripheral blood mononuclear cells was performed by Ficoll-Hypaque density gradient centrifugation. Using the immunoSEQ two-step multiplex PCR at survey-level depth, TRB CDR3 regions were amplified from genomic DNA. Synthetic inline TR CDR3 controls covering all V-J pairings were spiked into each PCR so that template counts could be estimated and amplification bias removed. Reads went through processing to reduce amplification and sequencing bias, and quantification was done against synthetic TR CDR3 analogs. In the source study's methods: Raw data were processed in ImmunoSEQ Analyzer, removing out-of-frame sequences and CDR3s with stop codons, and genes were named by IMGT nomenclature. Normalized Shannon entropy, defined as 1 minus Pielou's evenness, served as the summary measure of repertoire diversity. Two TRB sequences were counted as identical only if the two sequences had the same V gene, J gene and CDR3. Public PML clonotypes were CDR3s shared by two or more PML-onset samples but absent earlier, in controls, and in public databases. Positional CDR3 amino acid composition was analyzed in Skylign with the observed count method. In its TCRdb copy, this immuneACCESS table keeps in-frame sequences only and misses some clones. Where compared with another copy, unresolved V genes explain less than half of these, and the others have no known cause. The V and J calls and clone size come from that table; D and trimming were worked out from the DNA. Counted in this sample were tens of thousands of clones; around 89% of them appeared once. The ten largest clones represent under 1.2% of the sample.

Measured from the cysteine to the phenylalanine, the CDR3 is 14 residues long. The entry retains the CDR3 DNA only, 42 bases that are in frame from base 1. The CDR1 and CDR2 encoded by the germline V gene (reference sequence) are PRHDT and FYEKMQ. The sequenced sample was PBMCs. Recombination linked TRBV13 to TRBJ2-5; the best D guess is TRBD2, with 5 bases matching. The DNA end is more similar to TRBJ2-7, so the J call may be wrong. The TCR originated in a human donor with multiple sclerosis. At the DNA level, the sequence is TGTGCCAGCAGCTTAGGACTAGTGATTTACGAGCAGTACTTC. Translated, this is CASSLGLVIYEQYF.